The 27 T cell receptor beta chains in this list originate from one sample, sequenced in a study of T cells expressing NK-cell markers. TCRdb reprocessed the 5' RACE reads and keeps a single row for each CDR3 protein, giving no DNA. The table for this sample gives 150,000 to 200,000 distinct CDR3 sequences. The sequenced sample consisted of blood T cells: a sorted CD56 or NKG2C T cell subset, CD4+ or CD8+ T cells, or bulk PBMC T cells (not recorded which). The source of these receptors is a woman between 18 and 70 years old in good health.

The chain recombines TRBV7-2 with TRBJ2-1. The CDR3 runs 14 residues. Germline V gives CDR1 SGHTA, CDR2 FQGNSA. This CDR3 is CASSPVQLYNEQFF.

The gene calls are TRBV28 and TRBJ2-7; no DNA is available, so the TRBD2 call from TCRdb remains unchecked. The length of the CDR3 is 13 residues. The V gene's germline CDR1 is MDHEN and CDR2 SYDVKM. CDR3 amino acids: CASRRGPLYEQYF.

This chain joins TRBV10-3 and TRBJ2-7; TCRdb returns TRBD1, unconfirmable since there is no DNA. Germline V gene sequence: CDR1 ENHRY, CDR2 SYGVKD. This CDR3 comprises 16 residues. CDR3 residues: CAARDRGISISYEQYF.

J is TRBJ1-4 and V is TRBV12-3 or TRBV12-4. There are 13 residues in the CDR3. CDR3 region: CASSPTRREKLFF.

V and J are TRBV12-3 or TRBV12-4 and TRBJ2-6. This CDR3 contains 13 residues. CDR3 sequence: CASYSWGANVLTF.

This CDR3 reads CASSLAETSGYTF. The genes are TRBV7-6 and TRBJ1-2. Germline V gene sequence: CDR1 SGHVS, CDR2 FNYEAQ. CDR3 size: 13 residues.

The rearrangement links TRBV4-1 to TRBJ1-1; TCRdb calls TRBD1, which cannot be checked without DNA. CDR3 length equals 17 residues. CDR1 is MGHRA and CDR2 is YSYEKL in the germline V gene. CDR3 region: CASSQDPSGTDYTEAFF.

The chain couples TRBV5-1 to TRBJ1-1; TCRdb's D call of TRBD1 is untestable without DNA. This CDR3 comprises 14 residues. CDR1 is SGHRS, CDR2 YFSETQ, per germline. The CDR3 is CASSSEGGETEAFF.

V and J are TRBV7-6 and TRBJ2-2. The CDR3 is 12 residues long. Germline lookup yields CDR1 SGHVS and CDR2 FNYEAQ. CDR3 protein: CASSLNLGELFF.

The chain recombines TRBV24-1 with TRBJ2-5; TCRdb's D call, TRBD1, is unchecked because there is no DNA. CDR1 is KGHDR, CDR2 SFDVKD, per germline. The length of the CDR3 is 14 residues. CDR3 in amino acids: CATSDTNREETQYF.

The chain carries TRBV28 and TRBJ2-5; TCRdb selects TRBD1, and the lack of DNA leaves this call unchecked. Germline CDR1 is MDHEN and CDR2 is SYDVKM. CDR3 size: 13 residues. CDR3: CATQDGGQETQYF.

The chain couples TRBV29-1 to TRBJ1-2. This CDR3 region has 15 residues. Per germline, CDR1 SQVTM and CDR2 ANQGSEA. The CDR3 region is CSVEDRGREPYGYTF. Full variable domain (rest looked up from reference TRBV29-1 and TRBJ1-2): SAVISQKPSRDICQRGTSLTIQCQVDSQVTMMFWYRQQPGQSLTLIATANQGSEATYESGFVIDKFPISRPNLTFSTLTVSNMSPEDSSIYLCSVEDRGREPYGYTFGSGTRLTVV.

The chain carries TRBV25-1 and TRBJ2-1. Germline V CDR1 and CDR2: MGHDK, SYGVNS. The CDR3 has 11 residues. The CDR3 protein is CASSMWTEQFF. The entire variable domain, with the rest obtained from reference TRBV25-1 and TRBJ2-1, is as follows: EADIYQTPRYLVIGTGKKITLECSQTMGHDKMYWYQQDPGMELHLIHYSYGVNSTEKGDLSSESTVSRIRTEHFPLTLESARPSHTSQYLCASSMWTEQFFGPGTRLTVL.

The gene calls are TRBV10-3 and TRBJ2-6. Germline lookup yields CDR1 ENHRY and CDR2 SYGVKD. The CDR3 is 15 amino acids. CDR3 loop: CAISDTDTGANVLTF.

The chain's CDR3 is CASSLAGSGSGYNEQFF. The V and J genes are TRBV5-1 and TRBJ2-1; the D call from TCRdb, TRBD2, cannot be confirmed without DNA. The CDR3 runs to 17 residues. Germline CDR1 is SGHRS and CDR2 is YFSETQ.

The chain is built from TRBV18 and TRBJ2-3; the TCRdb D gene call, TRBD2, has no DNA to confirm it. The CDR3 consists of 16 residues. Germline loops: CDR1 KGHSH, CDR2 LQKENI. The CDR3: CASSPLAGGDTDTQYF.

The chain carries TRBV11-2 and TRBJ2-1. This CDR3 is 17 amino acids long. The V gene's germline CDR1 is SGHAT and CDR2 FQNNGV. The CDR3 sequence is CASSLDSWQPDDNEQFF.

This chain links TRBV7-8 with TRBJ1-1; TCRdb designates TRBD1, a call that cannot be tested without DNA. Germline V gene data show CDR1 as SGHVS and CDR2 as FQNEAQ. This CDR3 is 15 amino acids long. Here the CDR3 reads CASSRGQGVFTEAFF.

The V and J genes are TRBV20-1 and TRBJ2-1; TCRdb lists TRBD2, though no DNA is available to test this call. Germline V gene data show CDR1 as DFQATT and CDR2 as SNEGSKA (reference sequence). The CDR3 runs to 15 residues. Here the CDR3 reads CSAALTSGFYNEQFF.

The gene calls are TRBV3-1 and TRBJ2-3. Germline CDR1 is LGHDT and CDR2 is YNNKEL (reference sequence). CDR3 length: 12 amino acids. CDR3 region: CASSPGVNTQYF.

The chain carries TRBV7-2 and TRBJ2-3; absent DNA, TCRdb's TRBD2 call cannot be checked. The CDR3 has 16 amino acids. From germline, CDR1 is SGHTA and CDR2 FQGNSA. The CDR3 spells CASSSGGLANTDTQYF.

The chain combines TRBV2 with TRBJ2-4; TCRdb lists TRBD1, though no DNA is available to test this call. The length of the CDR3 is 15 residues. Germline V gene lookup returns CDR1 SNHLY and CDR2 FYNNEI. CDR3 loop: CASSPTRGVGNIQYF.

The rearrangement uses TRBV5-5 and TRBJ2-5; TCRdb designates TRBD2, a call that cannot be tested without DNA. Germline V CDR1 and CDR2: SGHKS, YYEKEE (reference sequence). This CDR3 comprises 17 residues. The CDR3 loop is CASSYSSLAGSQETQYF.

The rearrangement joins TRBV3-1 to TRBJ1-2; the TCRdb call, TRBD1, lacks DNA for checking. Germline CDR1 LGHDT, CDR2 YNNKEL (reference sequence). The CDR3 totals 17 residues. CDR3 sequence: CASSQDIEGARSHGYTF.

The rearrangement links TRBV12-3 or TRBV12-4 to TRBJ2-7; TCRdb lists TRBD2, though no DNA is available to test this call. The CDR3 runs to 16 residues. The CDR3: CASRKTSGSSPSEQYF.

The V gene is TRBV14, the J gene TRBJ1-2. The CDR3 runs to 15 residues. Germline V CDR1 and CDR2: SGHDN, FVKESK. The CDR3 loop reads CASSQDGRPNYGYTF.

The J gene is TRBJ1-1, the V gene TRBV11-2. Germline values: CDR1 SGHAT, CDR2 FQNNGV. The CDR3 spans 14 residues. This CDR3 reads CASSLDGTTGLAFF. The full variable domain, in which reference TRBV11-2 and TRBJ1-1 provide the parts outside the CDR3, is EAGVAQSPRYKIIEKRQSVAFWCNPISGHATLYWYQQILGQGPKLLIQFQNNGVVDDSQLPKDRFSAERLKGVDSTLKIQPAKLEDSAVYLCASSLDGTTGLAFFGQGTRLTVV.